The clone carrying this T cell receptor beta chain was observed many times. The target antigen is unknown. The data are from a study of T cells in Graves' hyperthyroidism and ophthalmopathy. Whole-study results and caveats: Most thyroid-expanded clonotypes above 0.001 were also found in blood.

Amplification targeted TCR beta CDR3 regions from RNA transcripts. Initially, a first-round RT-PCR of the TCR CDR3 employed the HTBI primer set. Each CDR3 protein gets one entry after TCRdb re-called the multiplex PCR reads with MiXCR. Among over 500,000 distinct CDR3 sequences, 46% were seen once, and the ten largest hold around 47%. Not enrolled were patients with uncontrolled infection, other autoimmune disease, pregnancy or lactation. Material for sequencing was peripheral blood or thyroid tissue (not recorded which). This TCR was sampled from an adult woman with Graves' disease, either hyperthyroidism or ophthalmopathy (not recorded which).

CDR3 region: CSATRQGGGYTF. CDR3 DNA sequence: TGCAGTGCTACAAGACAGGGGGGTGGCTACACCTTC. The J gene is TRBJ1-2, the V gene TRBV20-1, with 9 bases aligning to TRBD1. The V gene end was trimmed by 4 bases and the J gene end by 7 bases; junction bases not matched to a gene: 4. Germline lookup yields CDR1 DFQATT and CDR2 SNEGSKA (reference sequence). This CDR3 is built from 12 residues.